This TCR beta chain stems from a study of blood T cell repertoires in COVID-19. As for the study in general: The United States, Italy and Spain were the sources of the acute and convalescent COVID-19 samples. T cells, B-cell-depleted T cells, or PBMCs supplied cDNA or gDNA.

Assignment of participants to cohorts was predicated upon participant-reported clinical history. V dropped 0 bases and J dropped 2 bases, with 8 bases sitting between them. Germline loops: CDR1 SGDLS, CDR2 YYNGEE. CDR3 size: 14 residues. This clone was recorded only once. The repertoire was sequenced with immunoSEQ multiplex PCR; TCRdb's copy has only in-frame clones and lacks some. The table lists a few hundred thousand clones, 75% to 90% of them singletons. The gene calls are TRBV9 and TRBJ2-5, with D unclear. The specimen was PBMCs or T cells enriched from blood (not recorded which). The sequence came from a woman aged 40-49 years who had been exposed to COVID-19. CDR3 protein: CASSVGFRQETQYF. The CDR3 nucleotides read TGTGCCAGCAGCGTAGGTTTCAGGCAAGAGACCCAGTACTTC.